The 14 T cell receptor beta chains presented below share a single source sample, sequenced in a study of blood T cell repertoires in COVID-19. The repertoire was sequenced with immunoSEQ multiplex PCR; TCRdb's copy has only in-frame clones and lacks some. The sample lists approximately 200,000 clones; 85% were seen once. Sequenced input: PBMCs or T cells enriched from blood (not recorded which). These receptors originate from a man aged 40-55 years who had recovered from COVID-19.

This sequence joins TRBV5-6 and TRBJ2-6, with D unresolved. Germline CDR1 and CDR2: SGHDT and YYEEEE. Trimming pared 1 base from V and 0 bases from J, leaving 8 bases between. The CDR3 is 16 residues long. CDR3 residues: CASSLSHSSGANVLTF. As DNA, the CDR3 is TGTGCCAGCAGCTTGAGCCACTCCTCTGGGGCCAACGTCCTGACTTTC.

The chain employs TRBV28 and TRBJ1-2; 11 positions match TRBD1. The germline CDR1 and CDR2 sequences are MDHEN and SYDVKM. Trimming at V came to 7 bases and at J to 3 bases, leaving 7 bases not matched to a gene. The CDR3 length is 15 residues. The CDR3 reads CASTSWDRGDYGYTF. The DNA for the CDR3 is TGTGCCAGCACTTCATGGGACAGGGGGGACTATGGCTACACCTTC.

V usage is TRBV2 and J usage is TRBJ1-1; unclear D gene. CDR3 length: 11 residues. Germline V CDR1 and CDR2: SNHLY, FYNNEI. V lost 8 bases and J lost 1, with 5 bases in between. CDR3 amino acids: CASGKNTEAFF. The CDR3 DNA is TGTGCCAGCGGCAAGAACACTGAAGCTTTCTTT.

V is TRBV6-5 and J is TRBJ1-1; perhaps TRBD1 as D (6 bases). Germline CDR1 MNHEY, CDR2 SVGAGI. CDR3 length: 12 amino acids. The V end lost 7 bases, the J end lost 2 bases, and 8 bases lay between the germline ends. The CDR3 DNA follows: TGTGCCAGCATACAGGGAAACACTGAAGCTTTCTTT. Its protein is CASIQGNTEAFF.

The chain combines TRBV30 with TRBJ2-7, with TRBD2 matching 15 bases. This CDR3 has 15 residues. Germline lookup yields CDR1 GTSNPN and CDR2 SVGIG (reference sequence). The J segment lost 8 bases and the V segment lost 0 bases, leaving 5 bases of the junction unmatched. For the CDR3, the DNA is TGTGCCTGGAGTGTACTGGGACTAGCGGGAGGAAAGCAGTACTTC. Translation: CAWSVLGLAGGKQYF.

Details on this clone: This CDR3 is also generated by other DNA sequences in the sample. The J gene is TRBJ1-2, the V gene TRBV30; 9 bases align to TRBD1. Trimming at V came to 2 bases and at J to 4 bases, leaving 2 bases not matched to a gene. The CDR3 runs 13 residues. The germline V gene encodes CDR1 GTSNPN and CDR2 SVGIG (reference sequence). CDR3 residues: CAWSRQGGYGYTF. The CDR3 nucleotides are TGTGCCTGGAGTCGACAGGGGGGCTATGGCTACACCTTC.

The CDR3 DNA sequence: TGTGCCAGCAGTTTGTCAGGTGGTTATGGCTACACCTTC. Translated, it gives CASSLSGGYGYTF. The chain is built from TRBV28 and TRBJ1-2; no firm D call. The ends were cut back, 3 bases at V and 5 bases at J, with 10 bases in the middle. The CDR3 is 13 residues long. Germline lookup yields CDR1 MDHEN and CDR2 SYDVKM.

The chain joins TRBV5-1 to TRBJ1-1; 8 positions agree with TRBD1. There are 13 residues in the CDR3. Germline CDR1 and CDR2: SGHRS and YFSETQ. V trimming: 3 bases; J trimming: 4 bases; junction bases outside the gene matches: 2. The CDR3 loop is CASSSGQGTEAFF. CDR3 sequence (DNA): TGCGCCAGCAGCTCCGGACAGGGCACTGAAGCTTTCTTT.

This clone was recorded once. The chain uses TRBV18 and TRBJ2-7, with D possibly matching TRBD1 (5 bases). V lost 3 bases and J lost 4, with 16 bases in between. CDR3 size: 15 residues. Germline V gives CDR1 KGHSH, CDR2 LQKENI. CDR3 coding DNA: TGTGCCAGCTCACCCTCCGCAGGGTCGAGGTACGAGCAGTACTTC. This gives the protein CASSPSAGSRYEQYF.

This chain uses TRBV2 with TRBJ1-2; D uncertain. The germline V and J ends were trimmed by 5 bases and 5 bases, with 6 bases remaining between them. Germline CDR1 reads SNHLY; CDR2 reads FYNNEI. This CDR3 spans 11 amino acids. The CDR3 here is CASSLTYGYTF. The DNA for the CDR3 is TGTGCCAGCAGTTTGACATATGGCTACACCTTC.

This clone was seen a single time. V and J are TRBV28 and TRBJ1-6; TRBD1 aligns across 7 bases. V lost 6 bases to trimming and J lost 7 bases; unmatched junction nucleotides: 15. CDR1 and CDR2 (germline): MDHEN, SYDVKM. The CDR3 is 17 residues long. CDR3 amino acids: CASRVGTAPSKNSPLHF. Written as DNA, the CDR3 is TGTGCCAGCAGGGTAGGGACAGCCCCTAGCAAGAATTCACCCCTCCACTTT.

The chain employs TRBV3-1 (or the pseudogene TRBV3-2) and TRBJ1-1, with no clear D. This CDR3 region has 16 residues. Germline lookup yields CDR1 LGHDT and CDR2 YNNKEL (reference sequence). With 1 base removed from V and 6 bases from J, the gap between germline ends came to 18 bases. The CDR3 spells CASSQGQTGGSAEAFF. The CDR3, as DNA: TGTGCCAGCAGCCAAGGGCAGACGGGAGGTAGCGCTGAAGCTTTCTTT.

This clone was seen a single time. V and J are TRBV28 and TRBJ1-3, with TRBD1 matching over 10 bases. This CDR3 spans 15 amino acids. Trimming took 6 bases from V and 4 from J; bases not matched to a gene: 6. Germline CDR1 is MDHEN and CDR2 is SYDVKM. The chain's CDR3 is CASSVGQGYGNTIYF. CDR3 nucleotides: TGTGCCAGCAGCGTGGGACAGGGGTACGGAAACACCATATATTTT. The whole variable domain, filled in from reference TRBV28 and TRBJ1-3, reads DVKVTQSSRYLVKRTGEKVFLECVQDMDHENMFWYRQDPGLGLRLIYFSYDVKMKEKGDIPEGYSVSREKKERFSLILESASTNQTSMYLCASSVGQGYGNTIYFGEGSWLTVV.

The rearrangement joins TRBV15 to TRBJ1-6, with D perhaps matching TRBD1 (5 bases). CDR3 length: 14 amino acids. The germline V gene has CDR1 LNHNV and CDR2 YYDKDF (reference sequence). Trimming stripped 5 bases from V and 4 bases from J, with 9 bases between. In DNA, the CDR3 is TGTGCCACCAGCGAGGGACTTTATAATTCACCCCTCCACTTT. Amino acids: CATSEGLYNSPLHF.